The present T cell receptor (beta chain) was sequenced within a study of shared clonotypes between healthy human individuals. Background on the study: Plates per donor: three CD4 naive, three CD4 memory, two CD8 naive, one CD8 memory.

Study-level points and caveats: Generally, naive subsets came out with larger estimated richness than memory subsets.

Produced via immunoSEQ multiplex PCR; TCRdb's table is partial and in-frame only. Of over a million clones in the sample, approximately 96% are singletons; the top ten hold about 1%. The CDR3 has 15 amino acids. Trimming took off 5 bases at V and 1 base at J, with 15 bases between the two ends. Looked up from germline, CDR1 is SGHTA and CDR2 is FQGNSA. The donors, all of them Caucasian adults, lived in Nashville, Tennessee. Worth noting for this clone: Antigen unknown.

Sequencing input: naive CD4+ T cells sorted from blood. Subset denoted: CD45RA+ positively selected. The V and J genes are TRBV7-2 and TRBJ2-7; possible D gene TRBD1, 5 bases. The TCR originated in a man aged 25 to 40 in good health. The DNA for the CDR3 is TGTGCCAGCAGCCGCAAGGGGCCCGGATCCTACGAGCAGTACTTC. This translates into CASSRKGPGSYEQYF. Filled out from reference TRBV7-2 and TRBJ2-7, the complete variable domain reads GAGVSQSPSNKVTEKGKDVELRCDPISGHTALYWYRQSLGQGLEFLIYFQGNSAPDKSGLPSDRFSAERTGGSVSTLTIQRTQQEDSAVYLCASSRKGPGSYEQYFGPGTRLTVT.